This TCR beta chain emerged from a study of OX40 agonist ivuxolimab in advanced cancers. The study's findings and limits: The authors also found low normalized T-cell clonal expansion in some nonresponders.

This table comes from immunoSEQ multiplex PCR, and its TCRdb copy is limited to in-frame clones, with some not included. The sample contains tens of thousands of clones, 92% of which appear only once. In the case of this clone: Antigen unknown.

The receptor comes from an adult with an advanced solid tumor such as melanoma, head and neck, liver or kidney cancer. Sequenced here: CD4+ or CD8+ T cells sorted from blood, sampled in a trial of the OX40 agonist ivuxolimab.

The CDR3 spells CASSDPLWDWDRVEQYF. The CDR3 region has the DNA TGTGCCAGCAGTGACCCACTTTGGGACTGGGACCGGGTAGAGCAGTACTTC. V and J are TRBV6-4 and TRBJ2-7, with D maybe TRBD2 (6 bases). This CDR3 spans 17 amino acids. Between the trimmed V and J ends, which lost 2 bases and 7 bases, there was a span of 24 bases. Germline lookup yields CDR1 MRHNA and CDR2 SNTAGT.